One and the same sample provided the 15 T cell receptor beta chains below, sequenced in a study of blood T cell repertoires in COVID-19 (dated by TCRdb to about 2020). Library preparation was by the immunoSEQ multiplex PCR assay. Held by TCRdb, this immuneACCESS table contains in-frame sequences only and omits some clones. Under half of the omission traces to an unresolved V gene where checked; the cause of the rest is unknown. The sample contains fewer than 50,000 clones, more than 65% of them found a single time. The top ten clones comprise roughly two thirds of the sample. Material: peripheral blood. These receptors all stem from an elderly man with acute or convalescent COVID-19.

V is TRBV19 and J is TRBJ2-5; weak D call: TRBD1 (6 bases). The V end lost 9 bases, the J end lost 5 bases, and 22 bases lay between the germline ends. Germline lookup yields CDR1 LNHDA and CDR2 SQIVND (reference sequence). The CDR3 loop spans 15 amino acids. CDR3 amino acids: CASSVIGGQGETQYF. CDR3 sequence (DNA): TGTGCCAGCTCTGTTATTGGGGGTCAGGGGGAGACCCAGTACTTC.

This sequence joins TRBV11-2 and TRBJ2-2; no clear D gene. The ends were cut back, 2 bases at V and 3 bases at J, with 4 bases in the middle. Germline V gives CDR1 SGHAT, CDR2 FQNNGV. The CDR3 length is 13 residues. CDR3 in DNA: TGTGCCAGCAGCTTATCGGACACCGGGGAGCTGTTTTTT. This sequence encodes CASSLSDTGELFF.

The CDR3 loop is CSPEGGLAGEWTGELFF. The CDR3 DNA is TGCAGCCCTGAAGGGGGACTAGCGGGAGAGTGGACCGGGGAGCTGTTTTTT. V usage is TRBV29-1 and J usage is TRBJ2-2; TRBD2 matches 14 bases. Germline CDR1 and CDR2: SQVTM and ANQGSEA. The CDR3 has 17 residues. V was clipped by 8 bases and J by 5 bases; unmatched bases: 13.

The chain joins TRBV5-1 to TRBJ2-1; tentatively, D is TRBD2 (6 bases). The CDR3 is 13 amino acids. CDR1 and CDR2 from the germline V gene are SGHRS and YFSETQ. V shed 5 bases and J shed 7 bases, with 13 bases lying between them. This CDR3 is CASSYGSGNEQFF. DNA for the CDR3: TGCGCCAGCAGTTACGGGAGTGGAAATGAGCAGTTCTTC. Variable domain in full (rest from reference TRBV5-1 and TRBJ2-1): KAGVTQTPRYLIKTRGQQVTLSCSPISGHRSVSWYQQTPGQGLQFLFEYFSETQRNKGNFPGRFSGRQFSNSRSEMNVSTLELGDSALYLCASSYGSGNEQFFGPGTRLTVL.

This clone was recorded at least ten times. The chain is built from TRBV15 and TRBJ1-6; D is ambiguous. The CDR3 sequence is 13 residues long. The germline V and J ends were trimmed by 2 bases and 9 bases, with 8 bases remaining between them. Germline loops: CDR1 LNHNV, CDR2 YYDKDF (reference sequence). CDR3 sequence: CATSRTRTSPLHF. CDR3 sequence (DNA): TGTGCCACCAGCAGAACTAGGACTTCACCCCTCCACTTT.

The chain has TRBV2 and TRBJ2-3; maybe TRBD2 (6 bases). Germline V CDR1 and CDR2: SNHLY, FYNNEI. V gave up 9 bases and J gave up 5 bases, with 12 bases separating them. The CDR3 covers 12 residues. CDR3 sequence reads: CASGDLKDTQYF. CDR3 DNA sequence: TGTGCCAGTGGGGACTTGAAAGATACGCAGTATTTT. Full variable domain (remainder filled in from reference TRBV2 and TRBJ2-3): EPEVTQTPSHQVTQMGQEVILRCVPISNHLYFYWYRQILGQKVEFLVSFYNNEISEKSEIFDDQFSVERPDGSNFTLKIRSTKLEDSAMYFCASGDLKDTQYFGPGTRLTVL.

The CDR3 DNA reads TGCAGTGCTAGGGGGGGTTACGAGCAGTACTTC. Its protein product is CSARGGYEQYF. V gene TRBV20-1 combines with J gene TRBJ2-7, with a tentative D call TRBD2 (6 bases). The CDR3 is 11 amino acids. CDR1 and CDR2 (germline): DFQATT, SNEGSKA (reference sequence). Trimming took off 3 bases at V and 4 bases at J, with 7 bases between the two ends.

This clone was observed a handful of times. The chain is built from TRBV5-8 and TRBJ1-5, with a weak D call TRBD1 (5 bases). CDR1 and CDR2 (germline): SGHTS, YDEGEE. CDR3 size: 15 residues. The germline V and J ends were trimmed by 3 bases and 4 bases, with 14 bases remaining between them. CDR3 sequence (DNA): TGTGCCAGCAGCTCCCGGGACGGACTAAATCAGCCCCAGCATTTT. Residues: CASSSRDGLNQPQHF.

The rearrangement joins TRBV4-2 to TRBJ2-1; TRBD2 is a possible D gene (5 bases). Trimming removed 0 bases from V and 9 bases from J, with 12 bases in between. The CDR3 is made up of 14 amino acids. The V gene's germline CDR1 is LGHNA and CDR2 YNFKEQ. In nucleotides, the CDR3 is TGTGCCAGCAGCCAAGATCATGAGGGAAGTGAGCAGTTCTTC. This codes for CASSQDHEGSEQFF.

CDR3 protein: CASSLGTTQQETQYF. The CDR3 DNA sequence: TGTGCCAGCAGCTTGGGGACAACTCAGCAAGAGACCCAGTACTTC. V gene TRBV7-2 combines with J gene TRBJ2-5; D is perhaps TRBD1 (6 bases). Germline values: CDR1 SGHTA, CDR2 FQGNSA. The CDR3 is made up of 15 amino acids. Trimming cost V 3 bases and J 2 bases, with 13 bases left between them.

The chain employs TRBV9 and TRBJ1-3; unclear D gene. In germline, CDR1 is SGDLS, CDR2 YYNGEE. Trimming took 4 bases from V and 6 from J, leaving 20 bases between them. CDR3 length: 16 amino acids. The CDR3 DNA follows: TGTGCCAGCAGCCCCTCCCTGGAGAGGGCTGAAAACACCATATATTTT. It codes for CASSPSLERAENTIYF.

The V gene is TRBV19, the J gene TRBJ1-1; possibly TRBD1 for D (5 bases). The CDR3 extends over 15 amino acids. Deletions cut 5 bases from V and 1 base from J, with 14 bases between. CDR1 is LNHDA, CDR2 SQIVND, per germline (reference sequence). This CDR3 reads CASSHQGWGNTEAFF. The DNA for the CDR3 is TGTGCCAGTAGTCATCAGGGTTGGGGGAACACTGAAGCTTTCTTT.

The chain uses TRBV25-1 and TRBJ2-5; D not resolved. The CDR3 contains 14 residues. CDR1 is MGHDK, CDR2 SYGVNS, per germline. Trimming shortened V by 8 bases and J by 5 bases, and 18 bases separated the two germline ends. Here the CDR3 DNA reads TGTGCCAGCCCGTGGGCAGGCGATCCTGAGACCCAGTACTTC. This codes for CASPWAGDPETQYF.

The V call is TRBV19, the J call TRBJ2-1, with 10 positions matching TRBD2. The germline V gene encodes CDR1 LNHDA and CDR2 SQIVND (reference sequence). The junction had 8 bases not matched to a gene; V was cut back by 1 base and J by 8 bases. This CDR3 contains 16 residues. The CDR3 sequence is CASSIVASGRRDEQFF. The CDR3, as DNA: TGTGCCAGTAGTATAGTGGCTAGCGGGAGAAGGGATGAGCAGTTCTTC. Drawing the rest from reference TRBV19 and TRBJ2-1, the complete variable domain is DGGITQSPKYLFRKEGQNVTLSCEQNLNHDAMYWYRQDPGQGLRLIYYSQIVNDFQKGDIAEGYSVSREKKESFPLTVTSAQKNPTAFYLCASSIVASGRRDEQFFGPGTRLTVL.

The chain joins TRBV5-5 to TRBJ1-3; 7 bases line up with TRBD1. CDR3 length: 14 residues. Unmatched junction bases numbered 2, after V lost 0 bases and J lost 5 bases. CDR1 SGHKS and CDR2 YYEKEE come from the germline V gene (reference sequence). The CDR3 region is CASSLETGRNTIYF. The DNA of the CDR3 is TGTGCCAGCAGCTTGGAGACAGGGCGAAACACCATATATTTT.